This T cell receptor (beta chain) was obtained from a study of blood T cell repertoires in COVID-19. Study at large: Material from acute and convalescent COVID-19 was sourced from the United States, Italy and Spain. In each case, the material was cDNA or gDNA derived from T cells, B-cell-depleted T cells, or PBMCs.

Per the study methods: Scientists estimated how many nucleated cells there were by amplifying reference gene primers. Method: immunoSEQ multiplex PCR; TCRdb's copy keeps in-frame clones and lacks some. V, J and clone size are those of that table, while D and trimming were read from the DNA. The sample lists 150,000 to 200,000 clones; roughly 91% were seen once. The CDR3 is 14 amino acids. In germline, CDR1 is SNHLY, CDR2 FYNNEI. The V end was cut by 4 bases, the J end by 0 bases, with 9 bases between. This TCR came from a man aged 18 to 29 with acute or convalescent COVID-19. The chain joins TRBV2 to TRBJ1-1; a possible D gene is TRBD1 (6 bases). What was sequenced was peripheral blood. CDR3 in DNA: TGTGCCAGCAGTGCGGGGGGCATGAACACTGAAGCTTTCTTT. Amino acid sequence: CASSAGGMNTEAFF.